The sequence of this T cell receptor (beta chain) was determined in a study of T cell repertoires in cytomegalovirus infection. At the level of the study: CMV infection plus the matching HLA type was flagged by public TCR beta signatures.

Study results and limitations: Pooled public TCR beta family frequency picked out CMV carriers with the relevant HLA. Ex vivo, HLA-C-restricted CMV-specific TCR beta clonotypes prevailed over the rest of the response.

MiXCR was run by TCRdb on the reads, yielding one entry per CDR3 protein. The sample shows roughly 720,000 distinct CDR3 sequences, roughly 35% of them seen only once. V lost 1 base and J 0 bases, leaving 7 bases between the germline ends. Looked up from germline, CDR1 is SGHAT and CDR2 is FQNNGV. The CDR3 length is 14 residues. On this clonotype: Its antigen is still unknown.

This chain joins TRBV11-2 and TRBJ2-7; D gene ambiguous. The sequence was obtained from a human donor in good health (CMV status not recorded). Some clones in this sample may be carry-over from other donors' samples. The specimen was PBMCs. The CDR3 nucleotides are TGTGCCAGCAGCTTAGGGAGTCGCTCCTACGAGCAGTACTTC. Protein product: CASSLGSRSYEQYF. The variable domain in full, completed from reference TRBV11-2 and TRBJ2-7, reads EAGVAQSPRYKIIEKRQSVAFWCNPISGHATLYWYQQILGQGPKLLIQFQNNGVVDDSQLPKDRFSAERLKGVDSTLKIQPAKLEDSAVYLCASSLGSRSYEQYFGPGTRLTVT.